This T cell receptor (beta chain) was obtained from a study of OX40 agonist ivuxolimab in advanced cancers. Study information: Clinicians treated patients with ivuxolimab, an agonistic anti-OX40 (CD134) antibody.

As concerns this clone: Its antigen is as yet unknown.

Findings and caveats of the study: Nonresponders included some who also had low normalized T-cell clonal expansion.

The V gene's germline CDR1 is MNHEY and CDR2 SVGAGI. The germline V and J ends were trimmed by 0 bases and 2 bases, with 11 bases remaining between them. The CDR3 runs 15 residues. The data were produced by immunoSEQ multiplex PCR, yet TCRdb's version contains in-frame clones alone and is incomplete. The data contain about 73,000 clones, over 80% of them singletons. The clonotype comes from an adult with an advanced solid tumor such as melanoma, head and neck, liver or kidney cancer. The rearrangement uses TRBV6-5 and TRBJ2-7; the D call may be TRBD1 or TRBD2 (5 bases each). The material was CD4+ or CD8+ T cells sorted from blood, obtained in a trial of the OX40 agonist ivuxolimab. CDR3 coding DNA: TGTGCCAGCAGTTACTCGGGACCGGAGACCTACGAGCAGTACTTC. Translated: CASSYSGPETYEQYF.